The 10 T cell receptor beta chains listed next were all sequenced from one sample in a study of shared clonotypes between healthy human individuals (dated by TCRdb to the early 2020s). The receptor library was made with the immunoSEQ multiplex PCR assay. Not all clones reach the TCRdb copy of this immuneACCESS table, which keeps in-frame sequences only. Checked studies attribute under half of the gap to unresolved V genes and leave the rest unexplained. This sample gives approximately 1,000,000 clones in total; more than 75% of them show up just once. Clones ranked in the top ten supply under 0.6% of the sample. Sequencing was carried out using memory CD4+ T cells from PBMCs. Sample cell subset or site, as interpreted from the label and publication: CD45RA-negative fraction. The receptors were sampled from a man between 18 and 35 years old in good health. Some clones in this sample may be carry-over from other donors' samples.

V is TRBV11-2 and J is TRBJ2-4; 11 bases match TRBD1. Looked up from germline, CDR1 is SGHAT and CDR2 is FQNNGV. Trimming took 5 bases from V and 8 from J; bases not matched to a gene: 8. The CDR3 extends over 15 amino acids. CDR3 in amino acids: CASSHPGTGGYIQYF. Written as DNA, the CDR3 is TGTGCCAGCAGCCATCCCGGGACAGGGGGATACATTCAGTACTTC.

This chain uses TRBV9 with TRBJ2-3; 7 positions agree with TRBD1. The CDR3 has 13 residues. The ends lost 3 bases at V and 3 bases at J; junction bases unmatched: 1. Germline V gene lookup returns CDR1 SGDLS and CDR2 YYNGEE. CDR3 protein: CASSGGQTDTQYF. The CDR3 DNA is TGTGCCAGCAGCGGGGGACAGACAGATACGCAGTATTTT.

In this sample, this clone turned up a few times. In DNA form, the CDR3 reads TGTGCCAGCAGTTTAGAATACGGTCCCTACGAGCAGTACTTC. This sequence encodes CASSLEYGPYEQYF. This chain uses TRBV27 with TRBJ2-7; D ambiguous. The V end lost 2 bases, the J end lost 2 bases, and 10 bases lay between the germline ends. The CDR3 runs to 14 residues. The germline CDR1 and CDR2 sequences are MNHEY and SMNVEV (reference sequence).

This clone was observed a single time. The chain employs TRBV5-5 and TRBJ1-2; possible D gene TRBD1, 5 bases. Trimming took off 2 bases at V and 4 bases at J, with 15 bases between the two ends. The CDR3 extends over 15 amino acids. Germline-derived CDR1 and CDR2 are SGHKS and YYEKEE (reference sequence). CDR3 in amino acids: CASSLAGTAAYGYTF. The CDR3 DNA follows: TGTGCCAGCAGCTTAGCCGGGACTGCTGCCTATGGCTACACCTTC.

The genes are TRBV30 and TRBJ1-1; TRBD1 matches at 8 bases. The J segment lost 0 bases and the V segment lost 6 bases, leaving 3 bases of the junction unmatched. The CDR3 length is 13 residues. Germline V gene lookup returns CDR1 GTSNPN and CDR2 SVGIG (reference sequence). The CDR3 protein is CACRQGMNTEAFF. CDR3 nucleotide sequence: TGTGCCTGTCGACAGGGGATGAACACTGAAGCTTTCTTT.

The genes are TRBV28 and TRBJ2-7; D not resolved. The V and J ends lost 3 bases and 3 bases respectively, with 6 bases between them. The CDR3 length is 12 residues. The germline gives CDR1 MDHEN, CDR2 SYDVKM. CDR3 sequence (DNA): TGTGCCAGCAGTTTCACGGTCTACGAGCAGTACTTC. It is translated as CASSFTVYEQYF. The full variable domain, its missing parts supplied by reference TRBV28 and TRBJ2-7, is DVKVTQSSRYLVKRTGEKVFLECVQDMDHENMFWYRQDPGLGLRLIYFSYDVKMKEKGDIPEGYSVSREKKERFSLILESASTNQTSMYLCASSFTVYEQYFGPGTRLTVT.

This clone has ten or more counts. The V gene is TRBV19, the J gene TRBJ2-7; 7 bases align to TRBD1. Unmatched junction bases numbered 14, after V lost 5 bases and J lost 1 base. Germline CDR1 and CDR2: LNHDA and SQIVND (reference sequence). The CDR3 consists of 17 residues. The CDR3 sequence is CASSPGPRGPRSYEQYF. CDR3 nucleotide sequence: TGTGCCAGTAGTCCAGGACCTAGGGGGCCTAGGTCCTACGAGCAGTACTTC.

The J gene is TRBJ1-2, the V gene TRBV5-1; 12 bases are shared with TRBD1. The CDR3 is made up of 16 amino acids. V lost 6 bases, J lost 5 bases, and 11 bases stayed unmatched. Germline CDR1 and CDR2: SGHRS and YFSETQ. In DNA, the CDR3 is TGCGCCAGCACCTCGGCGGGACAGGGGGCGCGGTATGGCTACACCTTC. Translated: CASTSAGQGARYGYTF.

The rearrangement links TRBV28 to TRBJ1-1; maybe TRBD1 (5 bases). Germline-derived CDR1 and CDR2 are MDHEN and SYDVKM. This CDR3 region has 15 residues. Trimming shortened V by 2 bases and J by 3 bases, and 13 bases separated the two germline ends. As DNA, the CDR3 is TGTGCCAGCAGTTTAGGTGAATGGGGGTACACTGAAGCTTTCTTT. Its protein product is CASSLGEWGYTEAFF.

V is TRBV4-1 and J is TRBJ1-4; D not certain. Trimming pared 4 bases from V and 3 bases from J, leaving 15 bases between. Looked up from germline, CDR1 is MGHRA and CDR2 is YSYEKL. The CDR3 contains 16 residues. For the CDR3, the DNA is TGCGCCAGCAGCCCAATTACCGGGCCTGCTAATGAAAAACTGTTTTTT. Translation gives CASSPITGPANEKLFF.